The 16 T cell receptor beta chains reported below all come from one sample, sequenced in a study of CD8 T cells in ankylosing spondylitis. TCRdb re-called the 5' RACE reads with MiXCR, one entry per CDR3 protein. The profile covers 340,000 or so distinct CDR3 sequences, with about 15% appearing a single time and around 0.99% taken by the ten largest. Sequenced input: blood, either unsorted or a sorted T cell fraction (not recorded which). The receptors shown here come from a male donor with ankylosing spondylitis or in good health (not recorded which).

V and J are TRBV4-1 and TRBJ2-1; D is unresolved. This CDR3 comprises 15 residues. CDR1 and CDR2 from the germline V gene are MGHRA and YSYEKL. Trimming took off 1 base at V and 4 bases at J, with 11 bases between the two ends. Written as DNA, the CDR3 is TGCGCCAGCAGCCAAGGTTCGATAAGATACAATGAGCAGTTCTTC. Translation: CASSQGSIRYNEQFF.

This rearrangement joins TRBV5-1 to TRBJ2-5; 12 bases fit TRBD2. This CDR3 is built from 15 residues. The J segment lost 7 bases and the V segment lost 2 bases, leaving 6 bases of the junction unmatched. Germline V gene data show CDR1 as SGHRS and CDR2 as YFSETQ. The CDR3 bases are TGCGCCAGCAGCTTCAGGACTAGCGGGGCGGGGACCCAGTACTTC. It is translated as CASSFRTSGAGTQYF.

This clonotype was counted only a few times. The V gene is TRBV5-1, the J gene TRBJ2-1; TRBD2 matches at 14 bases. From germline, CDR1 is SGHRS and CDR2 YFSETQ. The CDR3 has 18 residues. The junction had 3 bases not matched to a gene; V was cut back by 0 bases and J by 1 base. The CDR3: CASSLGTSGGNSYNEQFF. The CDR3 DNA is TGCGCCAGCAGCTTGGGGACTAGCGGGGGGAATTCCTACAATGAGCAGTTCTTC.

This CDR3 reads CASSKGAGTDTQYF. CDR3 DNA: TGTGCCAGCAGTAAAGGGGCAGGTACAGATACGCAGTATTTT. V and J are TRBV12-3 or TRBV12-4 and TRBJ2-3; D may be TRBD1 (5 bases). This CDR3 is 14 amino acids long. The V and J ends lost 5 bases and 3 bases respectively, with 12 bases between them.

CDR3 sequence: CATSDLPGGANYGYTF. In nucleotides, the CDR3 is TGTGCCACCAGTGATTTGCCGGGGGGTGCTAACTATGGCTACACCTTC. The chain combines TRBV24-1 with TRBJ1-2; TRBD1 is a possible D gene (5 bases). CDR1 and CDR2 (germline): KGHDR, SFDVKD. V shed 0 bases and J shed 0 bases, with 10 bases lying between them. The CDR3 sequence is 16 residues long.

J is TRBJ2-3 and V is TRBV24-1, with 8 bases identical to TRBD1. The CDR3 covers 14 residues. Germline CDR1 reads KGHDR; CDR2 reads SFDVKD. Losses at the gene ends were 9 bases for V and 2 bases for J; bases not matched to a gene: 6. CDR3 bases: TGTGCCACCGCCGGGACAGGCCCCACAGATACGCAGTATTTT. Its translation is CATAGTGPTDTQYF.

This clonotype was counted between two and nine times. The chain combines TRBV5-6 with TRBJ2-4; no firm D call. This CDR3 spans 15 amino acids. Germline V lookup: CDR1 SGHDT, CDR2 YYEEEE. The V end lost 3 bases, the J end lost 0 bases, and 10 bases lay between the germline ends. CDR3: CASSYRSLAKNIQYF. CDR3 in DNA: TGTGCCAGCAGCTATCGTTCTTTAGCCAAAAACATTCAGTACTTC.

This clonotype occurred a few times. The chain couples TRBV11-2 to TRBJ2-2; TRBD1 matches 12 bases. This CDR3 comprises 16 residues. The V gene's germline CDR1 is SGHAT and CDR2 FQNNGV. With V trimmed by 5 bases and J by 8 bases, 9 bases remained unmatched. In nucleotides, the CDR3 is TGTGCCAGCAGCGTCCTTCCGGGACAGGGGGCGGGGGAGCTGTTTTTT. It translates to CASSVLPGQGAGELFF.

In its sample, this clonotype was seen a few times. This chain connects TRBV18 to TRBJ2-7, with 12 bases that match TRBD1. This CDR3 is built from 15 residues. The germline gives CDR1 KGHSH, CDR2 LQKENI. V shed 4 bases and J 5 bases; nucleotides not matched to a gene: 6. The CDR3 loop is CASSRDRGRSDEQYF. CDR3 sequence (DNA): TGTGCCAGCTCACGGGACAGGGGGCGTTCGGACGAGCAGTACTTC.

This clonotype was detected only a few times. The genes are TRBV6-2 or TRBV6-3 and TRBJ2-2; no reliable D call. The CDR3 contains 13 residues. CDR1 and CDR2 (germline): MNHEY, SVGEGT. Trimming cost V 6 bases and J 5 bases, with 10 bases left between them. The CDR3, as DNA: TGTGCCAGCAGATCTCTGTGGACCGGGGAGCTGTTTTTT. This codes for CASRSLWTGELFF.

This clonotype showed up just a few times. The J gene is TRBJ1-2, the V gene TRBV3-1; no definite D call. The CDR3 consists of 14 residues. Looked up from germline, CDR1 is LGHDT and CDR2 is YNNKEL (reference sequence). Trimming stripped 3 bases from V and 4 bases from J, with 12 bases between. For the CDR3, the DNA is TGTGCCAGCAGCCAGAGGGAGGGTCCCTATGGCTACACCTTC. This codes for CASSQREGPYGYTF.

This clonotype was picked up many times. The chain couples TRBV12-3 or TRBV12-4 to TRBJ1-5, with 8 nucleotides matching TRBD1. This CDR3 is 14 amino acids long. Trimming at V came to 3 bases and at J to 6 bases, leaving 4 bases not matched to a gene. The CDR3 DNA reads TGTGCCAGCAGTTTCAGGGGGCCGGCTCAGCCCCAGCATTTT. Residues: CASSFRGPAQPQHF.

This clonotype was counted at least ten times. The CDR3 bases are TGCGCCAGCAGCGCCCGGGACGGATGGATGGAGACCCAGTACTTC. Its protein is CASSARDGWMETQYF. The rearrangement joins TRBV5-1 to TRBJ2-5; D possibly matches TRBD1 or TRBD2 (5 bases each). Trimming took 4 bases from V and 5 from J, leaving 18 bases between them. Germline V CDR1 and CDR2: SGHRS, YFSETQ. The CDR3 loop spans 15 amino acids.

The chain carries TRBV7-9 and TRBJ2-2; D ambiguous. V lost 11 bases and J 4 bases, leaving 17 bases between the germline ends. Looked up from germline, CDR1 is SEHNR and CDR2 is FQNEAQ (reference sequence). This CDR3 comprises 14 residues. CDR3 sequence reads: CAPLLDILTGELFF. The CDR3 bases are TGTGCCCCTCTGCTGGATATTCTCACCGGGGAGCTGTTTTTT.

The chain employs TRBV29-1 and TRBJ2-1; the D gene is possibly TRBD2 (5 bases). CDR1 and CDR2 (germline): SQVTM, ANQGSEA. The V end lost 4 bases, the J end lost 4 bases, and 20 bases lay between the germline ends. The CDR3 runs 16 residues. The CDR3 DNA sequence: TGCAGCGTTGTTAGAGAGGTCCTCGGGGTTTACAATGAGCAGTTCTTC. As protein: CSVVREVLGVYNEQFF.

This clonotype was counted a few times. V gene TRBV12-3 or TRBV12-4 combines with J gene TRBJ1-6; a weak D match, TRBD1 (5 bases). The CDR3 covers 14 residues. Trimming shortened V by 4 bases and J by 6 bases, and 10 bases separated the two germline ends. This CDR3 is CASSSQVLNSPLHF. Written as DNA, the CDR3 is TGTGCCAGCAGTTCACAGGTCCTTAATTCACCCCTCCACTTT.